Below, 22 T cell receptor beta chains from the same sample are listed, as sequenced in a study of control samples from healthy donors and cancer patients. Measured with immunoSEQ multiplex PCR; TCRdb has only the in-frame clones, and not every one. Here the sample spans roughly 160,000 clones, around 94% being singletons. Sequencing was done on a sample of PBMCs. The receptor set was obtained from a man between 60 and 75 years old with colorectal cancer.

The chain carries TRBV5-1 and TRBJ2-7; no definite D call. The CDR3 loop spans 15 amino acids. V was cut by 5 bases and J by 2 bases, with 17 bases left in between. CDR1 is SGHRS and CDR2 is YFSETQ in the germline V gene. CDR3 loop: CASSYDQTGPYEQYF. As DNA, the CDR3 is TGCGCCAGCAGTTATGACCAAACCGGGCCCTACGAGCAGTACTTC.

V usage is TRBV4-1 and J usage is TRBJ1-3; no clear D gene. The CDR3 loop spans 18 amino acids. Trimming took 3 bases from V and 0 from J, leaving 18 bases between them. Germline loops: CDR1 MGHRA, CDR2 YSYEKL. The chain's CDR3 is CASSHPAWAADSGNTIYF. CDR3 nucleotides: TGCGCCAGCAGCCACCCCGCCTGGGCAGCCGACTCTGGAAACACCATATATTTT.

The chain uses TRBV7-2 and TRBJ2-7; the match to TRBD2 covers 12 bases. The CDR3 is 14 amino acids. Germline CDR1 reads SGHTA; CDR2 reads FQGNSA. Trimming removed 3 bases from V and 6 bases from J; junction bases left unmatched: 3. The DNA of the CDR3 is TGTGCCAGCAGCTTTGGACTAGCGGGGAGCGAGCAGTACTTC. Protein: CASSFGLAGSEQYF.

The gene calls are TRBV7-2 and TRBJ1-2; no clear D gene. This CDR3 comprises 14 residues. V dropped 1 base and J dropped 4 bases, with 10 bases sitting between them. CDR1 and CDR2 from the germline V gene are SGHTA and FQGNSA. CDR3 in DNA: TGTGCCAGCAGCTTAGGAGGGTCGGGCTATGGCTACACCTTC. Translating gives CASSLGGSGYGYTF.

This clone was seen more than once but under ten times. J is TRBJ1-6 and V is TRBV28; D is ambiguous. V lost 3 bases, J lost 10 bases, and 7 bases lay in between. The CDR3 runs 12 residues. Germline V gene sequence: CDR1 MDHEN, CDR2 SYDVKM. The CDR3 loop is CASSLIQSPLHF. The CDR3 nucleotides read TGTGCCAGCAGTTTGATTCAATCACCCCTCCACTTT.

The chain is built from TRBV19 and TRBJ1-2; D is undetermined. V lost 1 base to trimming and J lost 8 bases, with 14 bases between them. CDR1 LNHDA and CDR2 SQIVND come from the germline V gene (reference sequence). This CDR3 is 14 amino acids long. The CDR3 loop is CASSIVEGSGGYTF. The CDR3 nucleotides are TGTGCCAGTAGTATAGTGGAGGGTTCGGGGGGCTACACCTTC.

The rearrangement uses TRBV4-1 and TRBJ2-5; 9 bases are shared with TRBD1. After removal of 0 bases from V and 6 bases from J, the junction contained 8 bases not matched to a gene. From germline, CDR1 is MGHRA and CDR2 YSYEKL. This CDR3 is built from 16 residues. CDR3 residues: CASSQEGQGLRKTQYF. In nucleotides, the CDR3 is TGCGCCAGCAGCCAAGAGGGACAGGGATTGAGAAAGACCCAGTACTTC.

V gene TRBV15 combines with J gene TRBJ2-4; maybe TRBD1 (5 bases). Germline V gene lookup returns CDR1 LNHNV and CDR2 YYDKDF (reference sequence). The CDR3 is made up of 17 amino acids. With 3 bases removed from V and 1 base from J, the gap between germline ends came to 16 bases. Here the CDR3 DNA reads TGTGCCACCAGCAGGGCAACAGGTGCAGGGGCCAAAAACATTCAGTACTTC. Protein sequence: CATSRATGAGAKNIQYF.

The CDR3 sequence: CASSLGVHSGNTIYF. In nucleotides, the CDR3 is TGTGCCAGCAGCTTAGGGGTTCACTCTGGAAACACCATATATTTT. This rearrangement joins TRBV7-2 to TRBJ1-3; no clear D. The CDR3 consists of 15 residues. V was shortened by 1 base and J by 0 bases, with 7 bases between the two germline ends. Germline V gives CDR1 SGHTA, CDR2 FQGNSA.

This clone showed up just once. This chain's CDR3 is CASSELGQGYGYTF. The CDR3 bases are TGTGCCAGCAGTGAATTAGGACAGGGGTATGGCTACACCTTC. The J gene is TRBJ1-2, the V gene TRBV25-1, with TRBD1 matching over 9 bases. CDR1 is MGHDK, CDR2 SYGVNS, per germline. This CDR3 has 14 amino acids. Trimming took 1 base from V and 5 from J; bases not matched to a gene: 2.

CDR3 nucleotide sequence: TGCGCCAGCAGCCAAGTCCTCGGGGAGGGAGTTGGGGGCTACACCTTC. This gives the protein CASSQVLGEGVGGYTF. The chain is built from TRBV4-3 and TRBJ1-2; D unresolved. The germline V and J ends were trimmed by 1 base and 8 bases, with 20 bases remaining between them. The CDR3 length is 16 residues. CDR1 and CDR2 (germline): LGHNA, YSLEER.

V usage is TRBV5-1 and J usage is TRBJ2-7; D is possibly TRBD2 (6 bases). Per the germline V gene, CDR1 is SGHRS and CDR2 is YFSETQ. CDR3 length: 14 amino acids. V was pared by 4 bases and J by 5 bases, with 16 bases between. CDR3 loop: CASSGGSPLDEQYF. CDR3 bases: TGCGCCAGCAGCGGAGGGAGCCCCTTGGACGAGCAGTACTTC.

The V call is TRBV20-1, the J call TRBJ2-2; TRBD1 or TRBD2 may be the D gene (6 bases each). V lost 3 bases and J 7 bases, leaving 21 bases between the germline ends. Germline V gene sequence: CDR1 DFQATT, CDR2 SNEGSKA (reference sequence). This CDR3 region has 16 residues. The CDR3: CSASRRGKAYNGELFF. The CDR3 DNA reads as TGCAGTGCTAGTAGGAGGGGGAAGGCCTATAACGGGGAGCTGTTTTTT.

V and J are TRBV6-2 or TRBV6-3 and TRBJ1-2; 7 bases map to TRBD1. The CDR3 has 14 amino acids. Germline values: CDR1 MNHEY, CDR2 SVGEGT. Trimming removed 3 bases from V and 4 bases from J; junction bases left unmatched: 5. The CDR3 nucleotides are TGTGCCAGCAGTTATCAGTGGGACAGCTATGGCTACACCTTC. This encodes CASSYQWDSYGYTF.

The chain combines TRBV19 with TRBJ1-1; 8 bases line up with TRBD1. V lost 6 bases, J lost 5 bases, and 8 bases stayed unmatched. This CDR3 is 14 amino acids long. The germline V gene has CDR1 LNHDA and CDR2 SQIVND (reference sequence). The CDR3 nucleotides read TGTGCCAGTAGGACAGGGGAACCGGGGACTGAAGCTTTCTTT. Its translation: CASRTGEPGTEAFF. Variable domain in full (rest from reference TRBV19 and TRBJ1-1): DGGITQSPKYLFRKEGQNVTLSCEQNLNHDAMYWYRQDPGQGLRLIYYSQIVNDFQKGDIAEGYSVSREKKESFPLTVTSAQKNPTAFYLCASRTGEPGTEAFFGQGTRLTVV.

This rearrangement joins TRBV9 to TRBJ1-1, with D tentatively TRBD1 (6 bases). There are 14 residues in the CDR3. V gave up 3 bases and J gave up 3 bases, with 12 bases separating them. The germline V gene encodes CDR1 SGDLS and CDR2 YYNGEE. The chain's CDR3 is CASSETWTDTEAFF. In DNA form, the CDR3 reads TGTGCCAGCAGCGAGACCTGGACAGACACTGAAGCTTTCTTT.

The gene calls are TRBV11-2 and TRBJ2-3; D not certain. The CDR3 runs 15 residues. Trimming stripped 2 bases from V and 6 bases from J, with 15 bases between. CDR1 SGHAT and CDR2 FQNNGV come from the germline V gene. The CDR3 DNA reads as TGTGCCAGCAGCTTAAGAGGATTCCTCACCGATACGCAGTATTTT. This encodes CASSLRGFLTDTQYF. Full variable domain (missing parts from reference TRBV11-2 and TRBJ2-3): EAGVAQSPRYKIIEKRQSVAFWCNPISGHATLYWYQQILGQGPKLLIQFQNNGVVDDSQLPKDRFSAERLKGVDSTLKIQPAKLEDSAVYLCASSLRGFLTDTQYFGPGTRLTVL.

The chain links TRBV10-3 to TRBJ2-7; TRBD1 is a possible D gene (6 bases). Germline V gene lookup returns CDR1 ENHRY and CDR2 SYGVKD. CDR3 length equals 13 residues. V gave up 4 bases and J gave up 6 bases, with 13 bases separating them. The CDR3 nucleotides are TGTGCCATCAGTGGGGACACTATGGGCGAGCAGTACTTC. Residues: CAISGDTMGEQYF.

CDR3 protein: CASSQAAGVYPYLTDTQYF. As DNA, the CDR3 is TGTGCCAGCAGCCAAGCGGCAGGGGTGTATCCCTACCTCACAGATACGCAGTATTTT. V gene TRBV3-1 (or the pseudogene TRBV3-2) combines with J gene TRBJ2-3; a weak D match, TRBD1 (6 bases). The CDR3 is 19 amino acids. The germline V and J ends were trimmed by 1 base and 2 bases, with 22 bases remaining between them. Looked up from germline, CDR1 is LGHDT and CDR2 is YNNKEL (reference sequence).

This clone has more than one count but fewer than ten. The chain combines TRBV6-5 with TRBJ1-5, with D unresolved. V dropped 9 bases and J dropped 0 bases, with 3 bases sitting between them. Germline assignment: CDR1 MNHEY and CDR2 SVGAGI. The CDR3 has 11 amino acids. CDR3 bases: TGTGCCAGTGGTAGCAATCAGCCCCAGCATTTT. The encoded protein is CASGSNQPQHF.

This rearrangement joins TRBV9 to TRBJ2-2, with 8 nucleotides matching TRBD2. This CDR3 has 14 amino acids. Germline V lookup: CDR1 SGDLS, CDR2 YYNGEE. With V trimmed by 10 bases and J by 6 bases, 11 bases remained unmatched. This CDR3 is CASGREVVAGELFF. The DNA for the CDR3 is TGTGCCTCCGGGAGGGAGGTGGTGGCCGGGGAGCTGTTTTTT.

The chain recombines TRBV27 with TRBJ1-5; 7 bases are a match to TRBD1. The ends lost 5 bases at V and 5 bases at J; junction bases unmatched: 9. The CDR3 is made up of 15 amino acids. CDR1 and CDR2 (germline): MNHEY, SMNVEV (reference sequence). The CDR3 DNA reads as TGTGCCAGCAGTCCCACCCGGGACAGATATCAGCCCCAGCATTTT. This translates into CASSPTRDRYQPQHF.